The next 10 T cell receptor beta chains were all read from a single sample in a study of blood T cell repertoires in COVID-19. Only in-frame clones appear in the TCRdb table, and some are missing; sequencing was by immunoSEQ multiplex PCR. The table shows around 200,000 clones, with 60% to 85% occurring only once. The material sequenced was peripheral blood. The source is a woman in her 70s with acute or convalescent COVID-19.

The V call is TRBV5-4, the J call TRBJ2-1; 7 nucleotides align to TRBD2. The CDR3 is 16 amino acids. J was trimmed by 0 bases and V by 4 bases; bases with no gene match: 7. CDR1 and CDR2 (germline): SGHNT, YYREEE (reference sequence). CDR3 DNA sequence: TGTGCCAGCAGCCCGGGAGGACCCAGCTCCTACAATGAGCAGTTCTTC. This gives the protein CASSPGGPSSYNEQFF.

The chain combines TRBV24-1 with TRBJ2-5, with a weak D call TRBD2 (6 bases). CDR1 is KGHDR and CDR2 is SFDVKD in the germline V gene. The CDR3 is made up of 14 amino acids. V was cut by 5 bases and J by 1 base, with 10 bases left in between. CDR3 coding DNA: TGTGCCACCAGTGCTGCGGGGATCCAAGAGACCCAGTACTTC. It codes for CATSAAGIQETQYF.

The chain joins TRBV27 to TRBJ1-5, with TRBD1 matching 9 bases. This CDR3 comprises 15 residues. The V segment lost 6 bases and the J segment 4 bases; nucleotides outside the gene matches: 7. Germline CDR1 is MNHEY and CDR2 is SMNVEV (reference sequence). CDR3 in DNA: TGTGCCAGCAGAAAGGACAGGGGTAGGAATCAGCCCCAGCATTTT. It is translated as CASRKDRGRNQPQHF.

This chain uses TRBV25-1 with TRBJ1-2; TRBD1 agrees at 10 bases. With V trimmed by 3 bases and J by 1 base, 2 bases remained unmatched. The CDR3 runs to 15 residues. From germline, CDR1 is MGHDK and CDR2 SYGVNS. This CDR3 is CASSERTGGNYGYTF. Here the CDR3 DNA reads TGTGCCAGCAGTGAGAGGACAGGGGGTAACTATGGCTACACCTTC.

This clone has more than one count but fewer than ten. This chain joins TRBV12-3 or TRBV12-4 and TRBJ1-1; weak D call: TRBD1 (5 bases). The V and J ends lost 5 bases and 1 base respectively, with 8 bases between them. The CDR3 length is 13 residues. CDR3 in amino acids: CASSPQANTEAFF. CDR3 nucleotide sequence: TGTGCCAGCAGTCCACAGGCGAACACTGAAGCTTTCTTT.

The rearrangement links TRBV29-1 to TRBJ2-5; 10 positions agree with TRBD1. Germline lookup yields CDR1 SQVTM and CDR2 ANQGSEA. The trim removed 3 bases at V and 5 bases at J, leaving 9 bases unmatched. This CDR3 comprises 15 residues. The DNA for the CDR3 is TGCAGCGTTGACGAGGGACAGGGGATTGGGGAGACCCAGTACTTC. The encoded protein is CSVDEGQGIGETQYF.

This chain links TRBV3-1 (or the pseudogene TRBV3-2) with TRBJ1-6, with D possibly being TRBD1 (6 bases). Germline V gene lookup returns CDR1 LGHDT and CDR2 YNNKEL (reference sequence). The CDR3 covers 14 residues. The ends were cut back, 1 base at V and 9 bases at J, with 10 bases in the middle. The CDR3 DNA is TGTGCCAGCAGCCAAGGAGGGGGGGGTTCACCCCTCCACTTT. It yields the protein CASSQGGGGSPLHF.

The V call is TRBV7-8, the J call TRBJ2-5; D unclear. CDR1 SGHVS and CDR2 FQNEAQ come from the germline V gene. This CDR3 contains 13 residues. Trimming removed 5 bases at V and 5 bases at J, with 12 bases between. As DNA, the CDR3 is TGTGCCAGCAGCCCCCTGTCCGGGGAGACCCAGTACTTC. The encoded protein is CASSPLSGETQYF. Variable domain in full (rest from reference TRBV7-8 and TRBJ2-5): GAGVSQSPRYKVAKRGQDVALRCDPISGHVSLFWYQQALGQGPEFLTYFQNEAQLDKSGLPSDRFFAERPEGSVSTLKIQRTQQEDSAVYLCASSPLSGETQYFGPGTRLLVL.

The J gene is TRBJ2-2, the V gene TRBV11-2, with TRBD2 identical over 11 bases. The V gene end was trimmed by 3 bases and the J gene end by 4 bases; junction bases not matched to a gene: 4. The CDR3 runs to 16 residues. In germline, CDR1 is SGHAT, CDR2 FQNNGV. DNA of the CDR3: TGTGCCAGCAGCTTTGGGACTAGCGGCCTCACCGGGGAGCTGTTTTTT. Residues: CASSFGTSGLTGELFF.

This chain connects TRBV2 to TRBJ1-5, with D tentatively TRBD1 (6 bases). The CDR3 extends over 16 amino acids. V was pared by 5 bases and J by 1 base, with 15 bases between. Germline assignment: CDR1 SNHLY and CDR2 FYNNEI. The CDR3 DNA is TGTGCCAGCAGTCCGAAAGGACAGACAAGCAATCAGCCCCAGCATTTT. Translation gives CASSPKGQTSNQPQHF.